This TCR beta chain was sequenced in a study of blood T cell repertoires in COVID-19. The assay was immunoSEQ multiplex PCR, and TCRdb's table has in-frame clones only and misses some. The table lists around 280,000 clones, roughly nine tenths of them singletons. The germline CDR1 and CDR2 sequences are MNHEY and SVGEGT. Deletions cut 4 bases from V and 8 bases from J, with 8 bases between. This CDR3 is built from 11 residues. The gene calls are TRBV6-2 or TRBV6-3 and TRBJ1-1; the D gene is possibly TRBD1 (5 bases). This TCR derives from a woman between 25 and 40 years old with COVID-19, enrolled during active disease. The sample consisted of peripheral blood. The CDR3 DNA follows: TGTGCCAGCAGTTTGGCAGGGGAAGCTTTCTTT. Its protein product is CASSLAGEAFF.